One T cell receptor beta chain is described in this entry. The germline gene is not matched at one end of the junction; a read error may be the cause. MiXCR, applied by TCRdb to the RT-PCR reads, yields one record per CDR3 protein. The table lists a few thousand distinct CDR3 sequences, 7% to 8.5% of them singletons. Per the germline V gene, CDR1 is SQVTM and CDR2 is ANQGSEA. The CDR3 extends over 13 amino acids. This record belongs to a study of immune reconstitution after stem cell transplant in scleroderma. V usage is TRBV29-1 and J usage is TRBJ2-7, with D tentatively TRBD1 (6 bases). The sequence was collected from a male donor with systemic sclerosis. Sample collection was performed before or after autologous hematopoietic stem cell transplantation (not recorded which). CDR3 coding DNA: TGCAGCGTTGTAGATGGGACATCGAACGAGCGGTACTTC. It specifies CSVVDGTSNERYF.